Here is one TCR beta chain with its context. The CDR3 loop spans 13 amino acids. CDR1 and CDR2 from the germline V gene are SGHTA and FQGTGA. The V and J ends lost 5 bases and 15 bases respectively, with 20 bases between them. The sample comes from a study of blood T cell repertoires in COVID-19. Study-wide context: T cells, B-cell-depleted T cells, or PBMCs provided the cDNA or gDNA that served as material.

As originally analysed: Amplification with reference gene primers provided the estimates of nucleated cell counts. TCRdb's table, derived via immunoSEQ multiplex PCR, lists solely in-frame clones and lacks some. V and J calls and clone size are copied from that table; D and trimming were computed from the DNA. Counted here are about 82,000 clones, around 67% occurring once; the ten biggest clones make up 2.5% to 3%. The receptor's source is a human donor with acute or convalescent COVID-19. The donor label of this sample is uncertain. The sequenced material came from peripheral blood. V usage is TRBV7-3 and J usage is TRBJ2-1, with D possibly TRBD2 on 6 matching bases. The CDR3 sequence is CASSEGLGINAFF. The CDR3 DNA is TGTGCCAGCAGCGAGGGACTCGGGATAAATGCGTTCTTC. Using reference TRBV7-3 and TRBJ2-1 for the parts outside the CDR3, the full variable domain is GAGVSQTPSNKVTEKGKYVELRCDPISGHTALYWYRQSLGQGPEFLIYFQGTGAADDSGLPNDRFFAVRPEGSVSTLKIQRTERGDSAVYLCASSEGLGINAFFGPGTRLTVL.